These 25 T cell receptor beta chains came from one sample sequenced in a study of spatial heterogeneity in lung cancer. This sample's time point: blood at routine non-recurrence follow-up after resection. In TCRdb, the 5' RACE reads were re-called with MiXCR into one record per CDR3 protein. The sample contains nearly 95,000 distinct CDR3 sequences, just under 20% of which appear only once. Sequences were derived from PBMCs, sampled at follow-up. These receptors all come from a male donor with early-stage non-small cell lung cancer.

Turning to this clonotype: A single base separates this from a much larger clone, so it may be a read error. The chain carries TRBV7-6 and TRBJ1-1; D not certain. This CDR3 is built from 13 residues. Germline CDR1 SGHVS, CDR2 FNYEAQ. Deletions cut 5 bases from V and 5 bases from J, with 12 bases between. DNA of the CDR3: TGTGCCAGCAGCCAAAACTTGACTACTGAAGCTTTCTTT. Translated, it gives CASSQNLTTEAFF.

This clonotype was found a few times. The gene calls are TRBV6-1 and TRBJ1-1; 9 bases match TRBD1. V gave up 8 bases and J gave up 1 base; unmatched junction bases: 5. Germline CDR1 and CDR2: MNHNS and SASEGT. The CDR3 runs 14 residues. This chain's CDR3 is CASGDRAANTEAFF. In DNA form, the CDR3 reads TGTGCCAGCGGGGACAGGGCTGCGAACACTGAAGCTTTCTTT.

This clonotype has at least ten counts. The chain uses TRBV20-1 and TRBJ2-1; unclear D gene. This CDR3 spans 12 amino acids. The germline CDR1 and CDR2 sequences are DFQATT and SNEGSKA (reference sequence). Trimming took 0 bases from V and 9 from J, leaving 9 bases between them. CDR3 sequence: CSARDLKGEQFF. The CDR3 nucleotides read TGCAGTGCTAGAGATCTTAAGGGTGAGCAGTTCTTC.

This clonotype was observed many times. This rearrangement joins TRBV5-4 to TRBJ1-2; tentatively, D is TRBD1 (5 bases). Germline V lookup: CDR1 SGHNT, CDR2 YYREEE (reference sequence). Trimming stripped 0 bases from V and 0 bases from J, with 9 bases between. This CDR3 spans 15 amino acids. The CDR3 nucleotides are TGTGCCAGCAGCTTGGGTACAGGATCTAACTATGGCTACACCTTC. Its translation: CASSLGTGSNYGYTF.

The DNA of the CDR3 is TGTGCCAGCAGCTCCCAGGGGACAGGGGTCCAGCCCCAGCATTTT. The encoded protein is CASSSQGTGVQPQHF. V gene TRBV7-9 combines with J gene TRBJ1-5, with 10 bases matching TRBD1. The CDR3 length is 15 residues. The V and J ends lost 4 bases and 7 bases, in that order; junction bases with no gene match: 7. Germline-derived CDR1 and CDR2 are SEHNR and FQNEAQ (reference sequence).

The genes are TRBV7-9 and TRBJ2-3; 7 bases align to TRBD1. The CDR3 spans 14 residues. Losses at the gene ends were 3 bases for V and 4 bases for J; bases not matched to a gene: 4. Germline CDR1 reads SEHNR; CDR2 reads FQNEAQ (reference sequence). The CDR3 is CASSLFQGADTQYF. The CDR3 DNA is TGTGCCAGCAGCTTGTTTCAGGGGGCAGATACGCAGTATTTT.

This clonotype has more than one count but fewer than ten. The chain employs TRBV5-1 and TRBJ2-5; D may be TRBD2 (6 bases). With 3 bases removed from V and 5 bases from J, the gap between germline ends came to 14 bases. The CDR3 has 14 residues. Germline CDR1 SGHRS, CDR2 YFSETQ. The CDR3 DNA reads TGCGCCAGCAGCTCCGGAGGGCCAGAGGAGACCCAGTACTTC. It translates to CASSSGGPEETQYF.

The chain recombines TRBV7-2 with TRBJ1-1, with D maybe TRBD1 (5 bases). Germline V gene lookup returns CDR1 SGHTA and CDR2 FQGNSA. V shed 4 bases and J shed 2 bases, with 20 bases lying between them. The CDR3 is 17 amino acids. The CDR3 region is CASSSVGGARTNTEAFF. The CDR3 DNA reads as TGTGCCAGCAGCTCAGTGGGGGGTGCCAGAACCAACACTGAAGCTTTCTTT.

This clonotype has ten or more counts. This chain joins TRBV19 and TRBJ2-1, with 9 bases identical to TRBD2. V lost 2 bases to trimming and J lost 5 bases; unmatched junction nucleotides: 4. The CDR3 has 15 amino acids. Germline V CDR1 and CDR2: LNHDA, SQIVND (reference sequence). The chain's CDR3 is CASSILAGADNEQFF. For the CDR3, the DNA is TGTGCCAGTAGTATATTAGCGGGGGCCGACAATGAGCAGTTCTTC.

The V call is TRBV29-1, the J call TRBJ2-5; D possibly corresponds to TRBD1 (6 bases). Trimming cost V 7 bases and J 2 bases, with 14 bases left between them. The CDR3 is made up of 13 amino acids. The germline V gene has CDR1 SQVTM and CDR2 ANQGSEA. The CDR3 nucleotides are TGCAGCGGGGGGACAACCATACAAGAGACCCAGTACTTC. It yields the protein CSGGTTIQETQYF.

The CDR3 region is CASSVLAGVSDTQYF. The CDR3 DNA is TGTGCCAGCAGTGTCCTAGCGGGAGTATCAGATACGCAGTATTTT. The rearrangement links TRBV6-2 or TRBV6-3 to TRBJ2-3; 10 nucleotides agree with TRBD2. J was trimmed by 4 bases and V by 5 bases; bases with no gene match: 6. Germline loops: CDR1 MNHEY, CDR2 SVGEGT. CDR3 length: 15 residues.

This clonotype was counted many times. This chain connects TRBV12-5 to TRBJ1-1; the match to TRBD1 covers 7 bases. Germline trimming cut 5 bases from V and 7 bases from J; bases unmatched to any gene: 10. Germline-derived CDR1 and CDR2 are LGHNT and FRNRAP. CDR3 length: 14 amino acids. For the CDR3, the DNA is TGTGCTAGTGGTAAACCGGACAGGATGATTGAAGCTTTCTTT. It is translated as CASGKPDRMIEAFF.

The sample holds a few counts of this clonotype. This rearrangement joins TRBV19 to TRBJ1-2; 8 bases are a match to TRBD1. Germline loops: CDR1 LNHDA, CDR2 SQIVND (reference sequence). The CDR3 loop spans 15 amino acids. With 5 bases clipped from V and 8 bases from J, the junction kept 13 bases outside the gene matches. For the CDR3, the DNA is TGTGCCAGTAGTGTCCTCCTCGACAGGGGAAAAGGCTACACCTTC. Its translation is CASSVLLDRGKGYTF. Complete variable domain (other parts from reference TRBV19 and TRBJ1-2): DGGITQSPKYLFRKEGQNVTLSCEQNLNHDAMYWYRQDPGQGLRLIYYSQIVNDFQKGDIAEGYSVSREKKESFPLTVTSAQKNPTAFYLCASSVLLDRGKGYTFGSGTRLTVV.

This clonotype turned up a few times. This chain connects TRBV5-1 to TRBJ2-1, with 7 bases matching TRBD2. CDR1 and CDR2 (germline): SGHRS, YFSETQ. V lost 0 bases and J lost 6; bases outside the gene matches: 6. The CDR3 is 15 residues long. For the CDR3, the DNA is TGCGCCAGCAGCTTGGTTCCCAGGGAGGGCAATGAGCAGTTCTTC. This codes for CASSLVPREGNEQFF.

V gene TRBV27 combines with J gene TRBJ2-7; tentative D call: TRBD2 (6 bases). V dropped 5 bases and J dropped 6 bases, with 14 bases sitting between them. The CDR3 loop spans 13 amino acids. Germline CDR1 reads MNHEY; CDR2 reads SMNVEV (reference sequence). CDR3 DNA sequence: TGTGCCAGCAGTCCCCGGGGGTTGAGCGAGCAGTACGTC. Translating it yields CASSPRGLSEQYV.

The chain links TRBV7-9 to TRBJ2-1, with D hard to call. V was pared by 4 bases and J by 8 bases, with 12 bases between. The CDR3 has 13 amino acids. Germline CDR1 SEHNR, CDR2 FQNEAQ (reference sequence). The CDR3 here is CASSSRPKYEQFF. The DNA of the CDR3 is TGTGCCAGCAGCTCCCGTCCTAAGTATGAGCAGTTCTTC.

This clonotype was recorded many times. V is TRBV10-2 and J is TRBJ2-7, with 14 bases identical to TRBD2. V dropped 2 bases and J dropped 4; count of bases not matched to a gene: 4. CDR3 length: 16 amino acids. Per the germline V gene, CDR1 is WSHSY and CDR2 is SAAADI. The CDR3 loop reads CASSEGLAGGIYEQYF. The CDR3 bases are TGCGCCAGCAGTGAGGGACTAGCGGGAGGCATTTACGAGCAGTACTTC.

CDR3 residues: CASSHISGSSYNSPLHF. Written as DNA, the CDR3 is TGCGCCAGCAGCCATATAAGCGGTAGCTCCTATAATTCACCCCTCCACTTT. V usage is TRBV4-1 and J usage is TRBJ1-6; D is undetermined. The germline V gene has CDR1 MGHRA and CDR2 YSYEKL. V lost 3 bases to trimming and J lost 0 bases, with 12 bases between them. The CDR3 has 17 amino acids.

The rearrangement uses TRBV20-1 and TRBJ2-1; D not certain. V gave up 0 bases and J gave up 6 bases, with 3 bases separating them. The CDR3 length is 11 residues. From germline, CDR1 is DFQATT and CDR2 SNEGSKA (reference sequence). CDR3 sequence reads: CSARDPNEQFF. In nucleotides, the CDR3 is TGCAGTGCTAGAGATCCCAATGAGCAGTTCTTC.

Written as DNA, the CDR3 is TGTGCCAGCAGCTTGGACGTAACAGATACGCAGTATTTT. Its translation is CASSLDVTDTQYF. The chain uses TRBV7-9 and TRBJ2-3, with D unclear. Deletions cut 3 bases from V and 3 bases from J, with 7 bases between. This CDR3 comprises 13 residues. Germline V gene data show CDR1 as SEHNR and CDR2 as FQNEAQ (reference sequence).

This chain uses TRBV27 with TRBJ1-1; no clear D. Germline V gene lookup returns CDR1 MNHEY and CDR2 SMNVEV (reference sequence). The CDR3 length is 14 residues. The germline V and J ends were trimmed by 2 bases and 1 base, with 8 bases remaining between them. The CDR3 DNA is TGTGCCAGCAGTTTACTTCAGAAGAACACTGAAGCTTTCTTT. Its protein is CASSLLQKNTEAFF.

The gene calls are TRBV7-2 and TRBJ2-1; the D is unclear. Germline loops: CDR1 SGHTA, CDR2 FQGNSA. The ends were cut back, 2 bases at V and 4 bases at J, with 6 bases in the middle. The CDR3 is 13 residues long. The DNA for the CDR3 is TGTGCCAGCAGCTTACCCCAATACAATGAGCAGTTCTTC. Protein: CASSLPQYNEQFF.

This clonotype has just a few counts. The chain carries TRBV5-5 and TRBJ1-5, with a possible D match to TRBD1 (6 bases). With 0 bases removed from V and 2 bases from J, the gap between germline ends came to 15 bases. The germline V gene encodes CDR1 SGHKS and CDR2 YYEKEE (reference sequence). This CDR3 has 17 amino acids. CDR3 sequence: CASSLDRVLRGNQPQHF. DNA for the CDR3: TGTGCCAGCAGCTTGGACAGGGTATTACGGGGCAATCAGCCCCAGCATTTT.

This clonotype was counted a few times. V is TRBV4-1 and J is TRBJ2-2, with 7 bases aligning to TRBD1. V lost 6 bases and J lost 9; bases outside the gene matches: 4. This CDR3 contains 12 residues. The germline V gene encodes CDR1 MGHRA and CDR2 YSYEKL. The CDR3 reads CASRDRDRELFF. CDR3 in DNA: TGCGCCAGCAGAGACAGGGATCGGGAGCTGTTTTTT.

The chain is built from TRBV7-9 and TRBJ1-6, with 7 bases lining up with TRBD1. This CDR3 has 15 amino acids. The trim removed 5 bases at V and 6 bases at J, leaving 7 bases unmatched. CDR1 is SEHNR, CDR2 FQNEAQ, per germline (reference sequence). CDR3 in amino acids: CASSKDRAGNSPLHF. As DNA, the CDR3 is TGTGCCAGCAGCAAAGACAGGGCGGGTAATTCACCCCTCCACTTT.